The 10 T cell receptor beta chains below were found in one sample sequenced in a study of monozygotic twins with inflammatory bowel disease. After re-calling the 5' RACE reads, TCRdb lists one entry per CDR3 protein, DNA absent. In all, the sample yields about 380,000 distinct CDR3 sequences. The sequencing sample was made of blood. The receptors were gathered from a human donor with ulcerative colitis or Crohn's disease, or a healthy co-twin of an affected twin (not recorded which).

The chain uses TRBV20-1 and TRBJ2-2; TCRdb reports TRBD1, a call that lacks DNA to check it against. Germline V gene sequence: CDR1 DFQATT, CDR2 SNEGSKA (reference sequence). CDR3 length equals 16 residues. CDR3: CSAREEPGGPPGELFF.

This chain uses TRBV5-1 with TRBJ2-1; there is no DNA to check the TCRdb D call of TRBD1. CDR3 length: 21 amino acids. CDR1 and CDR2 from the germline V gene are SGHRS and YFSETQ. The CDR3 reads CASSLKNPGQGWVFSHNEQFF. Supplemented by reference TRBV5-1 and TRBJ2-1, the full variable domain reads KAGVTQTPRYLIKTRGQQVTLSCSPISGHRSVSWYQQTPGQGLQFLFEYFSETQRNKGNFPGRFSGRQFSNSRSEMNVSTLELGDSALYLCASSLKNPGQGWVFSHNEQFFGPGTRLTVL.

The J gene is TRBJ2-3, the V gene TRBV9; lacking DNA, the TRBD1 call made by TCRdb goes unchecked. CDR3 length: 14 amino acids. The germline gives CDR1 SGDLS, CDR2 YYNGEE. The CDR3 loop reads CASSVAGARDTQYF.

The CDR3 region is CASSLVVTKNQPQHF. J is TRBJ1-5 and V is TRBV12-3 or TRBV12-4. The CDR3 runs 15 residues.

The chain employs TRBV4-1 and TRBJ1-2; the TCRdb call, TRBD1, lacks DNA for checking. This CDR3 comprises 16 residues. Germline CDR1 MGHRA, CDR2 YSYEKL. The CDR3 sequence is CASSQVPGQSDYGYTF.

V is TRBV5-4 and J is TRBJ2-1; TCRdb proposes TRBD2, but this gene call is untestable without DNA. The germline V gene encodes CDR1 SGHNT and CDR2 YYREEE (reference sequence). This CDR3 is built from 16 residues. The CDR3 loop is CASRRTSGESYNEQFF.

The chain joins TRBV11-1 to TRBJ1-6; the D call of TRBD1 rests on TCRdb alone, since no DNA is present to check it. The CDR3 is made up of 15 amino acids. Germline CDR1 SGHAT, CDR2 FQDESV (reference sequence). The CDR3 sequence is CASSIYTGRNSPLHF.

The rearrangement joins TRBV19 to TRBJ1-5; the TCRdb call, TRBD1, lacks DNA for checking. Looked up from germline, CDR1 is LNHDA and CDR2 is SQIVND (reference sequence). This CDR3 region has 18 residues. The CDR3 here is CASSLQTSQGMGDQPQHF.

This CDR3 is CASSPGGGGSPYEQYF. The V call is TRBV7-6, the J call TRBJ2-7; there is no DNA to check the TCRdb D call of TRBD2. The CDR3 spans 16 residues. The V gene's germline CDR1 is SGHVS and CDR2 FNYEAQ.

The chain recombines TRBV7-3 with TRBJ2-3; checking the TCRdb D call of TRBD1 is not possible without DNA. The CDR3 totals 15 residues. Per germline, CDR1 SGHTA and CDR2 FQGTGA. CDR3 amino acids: CASSSGTSTTDTQYF.